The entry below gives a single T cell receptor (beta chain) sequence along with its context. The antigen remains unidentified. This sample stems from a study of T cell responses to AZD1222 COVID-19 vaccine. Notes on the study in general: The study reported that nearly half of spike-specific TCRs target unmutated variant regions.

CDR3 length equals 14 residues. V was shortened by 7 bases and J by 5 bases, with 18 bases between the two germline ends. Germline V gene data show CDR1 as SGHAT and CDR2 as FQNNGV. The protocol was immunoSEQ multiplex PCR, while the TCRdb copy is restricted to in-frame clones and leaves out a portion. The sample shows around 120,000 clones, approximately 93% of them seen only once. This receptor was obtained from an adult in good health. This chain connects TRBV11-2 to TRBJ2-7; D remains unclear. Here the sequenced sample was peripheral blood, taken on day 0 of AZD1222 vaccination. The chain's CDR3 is CASTRLVGKDEQYF. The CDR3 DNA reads TGTGCCAGCACTCGATTGGTAGGGAAGGACGAGCAGTACTTC.